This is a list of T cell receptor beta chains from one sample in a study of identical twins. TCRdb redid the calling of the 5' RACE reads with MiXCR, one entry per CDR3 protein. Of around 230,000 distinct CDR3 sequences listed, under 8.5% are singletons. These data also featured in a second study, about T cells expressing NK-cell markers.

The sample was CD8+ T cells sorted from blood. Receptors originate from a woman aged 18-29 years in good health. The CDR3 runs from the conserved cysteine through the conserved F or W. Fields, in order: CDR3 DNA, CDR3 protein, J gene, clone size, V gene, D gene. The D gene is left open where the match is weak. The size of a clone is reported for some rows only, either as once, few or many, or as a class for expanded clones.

DNA: TGTGCCAGCAGCCAAGATCGGGGGGGGTCCCCCTACGAGCAGTACTTC
CDR3: CASSQDRGGSPYEQYF
J: TRBJ2-7
size: -
V: TRBV3-1
D: TRBD2

DNA: TGTGCCAGCAGCCGGGACACCGAGAAGAACACTGAAGCTTTCTTT
CDR3: CASSRDTEKNTEAFF
J: TRBJ1-1
size: many
V: TRBV3-1
D: -

DNA: TGCGCCAGCAGCCAGGGACAACAGAACACTGAAGCTTTCTTT
CDR3: CASSQGQQNTEAFF
J: TRBJ1-1
size: few
V: TRBV4-1
D: -

DNA: TGTGCCAGCAGCTTACTATCTCCGACTATCTACGAGCAGTACTTC
CDR3: CASSLLSPTIYEQYF
J: TRBJ2-7
size: few
V: TRBV11-2
D: -

DNA: TGCAGTGCTAGGGCTAGCGGGGCCCCCCTACAAGAGACCCAGTACTTC
CDR3: CSARASGAPLQETQYF
J: TRBJ2-5
size: -
V: TRBV20-1
D: TRBD2

DNA: TGTGCCAGCAGTTTAGCAACTGACAGGGGAAACACCATATATTTT
CDR3: CASSLATDRGNTIYF
J: TRBJ1-3
size: few
V: TRBV12-3/TRBV12-4
D: -

DNA: TGTGCCAGCAGCTTACCGGCAGGTGGTCGAGCTTTCTTT
CDR3: CASSLPAGGRAFF
J: TRBJ1-1
size: -
V: TRBV7-9
D: -

DNA: TGTGCCACCACCCAGAGAGGAAACTCCATGAACACTGAAGCTTTCTTT
CDR3: CATTQRGNSMNTEAFF
J: TRBJ1-1
size: many
V: TRBV10-3
D: -

DNA: TGTGCCAGCAGTGAAACGGGCTTTGGGGCCAACGTCCTGACTTTC
CDR3: CASSETGFGANVLTF
J: TRBJ2-6
size: -
V: TRBV2
D: -

DNA: TGTGCCAGCAGGACACCCGGGAGTACCAATGAGCAGTTCTTC
CDR3: CASRTPGSTNEQFF
J: TRBJ2-1
size: few
V: TRBV27
D: -

DNA: TGCGCCAGCAGCTTTCCAGGTCCGGAGCAGTACTTC
CDR3: CASSFPGPEQYF
J: TRBJ2-7
size: many
V: TRBV5-1
D: -

DNA: TGTGCCACCAGTGGTCTAGCGGGAGGTCACAATGAGCAGTTCTTC
CDR3: CATSGLAGGHNEQFF
J: TRBJ2-1
size: many
V: TRBV24-1
D: TRBD2

DNA: TGTGCCAGCAGCCTGGACCCTCAACCTGAAGCTTTCTTT
CDR3: CASSLDPQPEAFF
J: TRBJ1-1
size: -
V: TRBV7-9
D: -

DNA: TGTGCCAGCTGCACTCTTACCTTAGGGACAGCGATGAACACCGGGGAGCTGTTTTTT
CDR3: CASCTLTLGTAMNTGELFF
J: TRBJ2-2
size: -
V: TRBV11-1
D: TRBD1

DNA: TGCGCCAGCAGCGTGAACGTGGAGCTCTTTCCCCTCCACTTT
CDR3: CASSVNVELFPLHF
J: TRBJ1-6
size: few
V: TRBV5-1
D: -

DNA: TGCGCCAGCAGCCAAGAATACCCGCCGGGTGCCGGGGAGCTGTTTTTT
CDR3: CASSQEYPPGAGELFF
J: TRBJ2-2
size: few
V: TRBV4-1
D: -

DNA: TGCAGCGTTGAACAGGACACCGGGGAGCTGTTTTTT
CDR3: CSVEQDTGELFF
J: TRBJ2-2
size: -
V: TRBV29-1
D: -

DNA: TGCGCCAGCAGCCAAGATGGGGGGGCCGGCACTGAAGCTTTCTTT
CDR3: CASSQDGGAGTEAFF
J: TRBJ1-1
size: many
V: TRBV4-3
D: -

DNA: TGCAGCGTTGACACAGGACAGACCGGGACTAGCGTCGAAAATGAGCAGTTCTTC
CDR3: CSVDTGQTGTSVENEQFF
J: TRBJ2-1
size: few
V: TRBV29-1
D: TRBD2

DNA: TGTGCCAGCACCAGACGAGGGGTTAACTATGGCTACACCTTC
CDR3: CASTRRGVNYGYTF
J: TRBJ1-2
size: -
V: TRBV6-1
D: -

DNA: TGTGCCAGCAGCGTAGAGAGCTCCTACAATGAGCAGTTCTTC
CDR3: CASSVESSYNEQFF
J: TRBJ2-1
size: -
V: TRBV9
D: -

DNA: TGTGCCAGCAGCCCCGGCGTGGAGCAGTTCTTC
CDR3: CASSPGVEQFF
J: TRBJ2-1
size: many
V: TRBV3-1
D: -

DNA: TGTGCCAGCAGCGTTTCAATGGACCCAAAGGGCTATGGCTACACCTTC
CDR3: CASSVSMDPKGYGYTF
J: TRBJ1-2
size: few
V: TRBV9
D: -

DNA: TGTGCCAGCAGCACCGCACTAGCGGGAGCGGGGGAGCAGTACTTC
CDR3: CASSTALAGAGEQYF
J: TRBJ2-7
size: -
V: TRBV5-6
D: TRBD2

DNA: TGCAGTGCTAGAGGCAGGGAGAGCGGGAATTCACCCCTCCACTTT
CDR3: CSARGRESGNSPLHF
J: TRBJ1-6
size: -
V: TRBV20-1
D: -

DNA: TGTGCCAGCAGCCCCTCCCGGAGTAGAGAGCAGTACTTC
CDR3: CASSPSRSREQYF
J: TRBJ2-7
size: many
V: TRBV3-1
D: -

DNA: TGTGCCAGCAGCCGACTGACTAGCGGGGTACGAGAGACCCAGTACTTC
CDR3: CASSRLTSGVRETQYF
J: TRBJ2-5
size: many
V: TRBV14
D: TRBD2

DNA: TGTGCCAGCAGCGAGGGGTCCGGGGCAGGGCTGACTGAAGCTTTCTTT
CDR3: CASSEGSGAGLTEAFF
J: TRBJ1-1
size: many
V: TRBV9
D: -

DNA: TGTGCCAGCAGTTCCGGGGACTACGAGCAGTACTTC
CDR3: CASSSGDYEQYF
J: TRBJ2-7
size: -
V: TRBV6-5
D: -

DNA: TGCAGCGTTCTGTTCGGCCCTGAAGCTTTCTTT
CDR3: CSVLFGPEAFF
J: TRBJ1-1
size: many
V: TRBV29-1
D: -

DNA: TGTGCTAGTGGTTTGGTACGGGGTCGACCGCCATTCCCTCACGAGCAGTACTTC
CDR3: CASGLVRGRPPFPHEQYF
J: TRBJ2-7
size: few
V: TRBV12-5
D: -

DNA: TGTGCCAGCAGTTTTAGGGCAGGGCCCACTGAAGCTTTCTTT
CDR3: CASSFRAGPTEAFF
J: TRBJ1-1
size: many
V: TRBV12-3/TRBV12-4
D: -

DNA: TGTGCCAGCAGCTCGTCCCTGCCAGGATGGGTATCTGGGCAGTATTTT
CDR3: CASSSSLPGWVSGQYF
J: TRBJ2-3
size: few
V: TRBV11-2
D: -

DNA: TGTGCCAGCAGCCGCCGTTCCTACGAGCAGTACTTC
CDR3: CASSRRSYEQYF
J: TRBJ2-7
size: -
V: TRBV7-9
D: -

DNA: TGTGCCAGCAGCCTGAGAGGGTCTGGGGCCAACGTCCTGACTTTC
CDR3: CASSLRGSGANVLTF
J: TRBJ2-6
size: few
V: TRBV7-9
D: -

DNA: TGTGCTCACGGCGGGTCTAGCGGGGCCCCCTACGAGCAGTACTTC
CDR3: CAHGGSSGAPYEQYF
J: TRBJ2-7
size: many
V: TRBV10-3
D: TRBD2

DNA: TGTGCCACCGAGGGGGACTCAAACTCTGGGGCCAACGTCCTGACTTTC
CDR3: CATEGDSNSGANVLTF
J: TRBJ2-6
size: many
V: TRBV12-3/TRBV12-4
D: -

DNA: TGCAGTGCTCCGGGGGACAGGGGGATCACTGAAGCTTTCTTT
CDR3: CSAPGDRGITEAFF
J: TRBJ1-1
size: few
V: TRBV20-1
D: TRBD1

DNA: TGTGCCAGCGGGAAGGAGAACACTGAAGCTTTCTTT
CDR3: CASGKENTEAFF
J: TRBJ1-1
size: -
V: TRBV12-3/TRBV12-4
D: -

DNA: TGCAGTGCTAGGGAGGTATACGAGCAGTACTTC
CDR3: CSAREVYEQYF
J: TRBJ2-7
size: -
V: TRBV20-1
D: -

DNA: TGCGCCAGCAGCCAGGCGGACAGGGTGGTGACTGAGCAGTTCTTC
CDR3: CASSQADRVVTEQFF
J: TRBJ2-1
size: -
V: TRBV4-1
D: TRBD1

DNA: TGCAGTGCTAGAGGCAGGGGGGACACTGAAGCTTTCTTT
CDR3: CSARGRGDTEAFF
J: TRBJ1-1
size: few
V: TRBV20-1
D: TRBD1

DNA: TGTGCCAGCAGTTCCGGGACACCTGAAGCTTTCTTT
CDR3: CASSSGTPEAFF
J: TRBJ1-1
size: few
V: TRBV4-2
D: -

DNA: TGCAGTGCTAGGGTTGGACAGGGTTGGGGAGATACGCAGTATTTT
CDR3: CSARVGQGWGDTQYF
J: TRBJ2-3
size: -
V: TRBV20-1
D: TRBD1

DNA: TGTGCCTGCTCCCGAGAGCGGGGAAACACCGGGGAGCTGTTTTTT
CDR3: CACSRERGNTGELFF
J: TRBJ2-2
size: -
V: TRBV3-1
D: TRBD2

DNA: TGTGCCTGGAGTGTCGGACCGAATAATCAGCCCCAGCATTTT
CDR3: CAWSVGPNNQPQHF
J: TRBJ1-5
size: -
V: TRBV30
D: -

DNA: TGTGCCAGCAGTCAACAGTTGAACACTGAAGCTTTCTTT
CDR3: CASSQQLNTEAFF
J: TRBJ1-1
size: -
V: TRBV6-1
D: -

DNA: TGTGCCAGCAGCTCCCCGACTAGCGGGAGCACAGATACGCAGTATTTT
CDR3: CASSSPTSGSTDTQYF
J: TRBJ2-3
size: -
V: TRBV5-6
D: TRBD2

DNA: TGTGCCAGCAGCTACACGGGACTCTTCACAGATACGCAGTATTTT
CDR3: CASSYTGLFTDTQYF
J: TRBJ2-3
size: -
V: TRBV27
D: -

DNA: TGTGCCAGCAGCCCTGGGACGGGAGGGGAGCAGTTCTTC
CDR3: CASSPGTGGEQFF
J: TRBJ2-1
size: -
V: TRBV9
D: TRBD2

DNA: TGTGCCAGCAGCGTATTAGATGAGCCATACAATGAGCAGTTCTTC
CDR3: CASSVLDEPYNEQFF
J: TRBJ2-1
size: -
V: TRBV9
D: -

DNA: TGTGCCAGCAGAATCGGGACTAGCCCCCTCTACGAGCAGTACTTC
CDR3: CASRIGTSPLYEQYF
J: TRBJ2-7
size: -
V: TRBV2
D: TRBD2

DNA: TGTGCCAGCACCTTGGGAGGGTTTCAGCCCCAGCATTTT
CDR3: CASTLGGFQPQHF
J: TRBJ1-5
size: many
V: TRBV12-3/TRBV12-4
D: -

DNA: TGTGCCAGCAGCGTGGCCCCTCTGTTGGACGAGCAGTACTTC
CDR3: CASSVAPLLDEQYF
J: TRBJ2-7
size: -
V: TRBV9
D: -

DNA: TGTGCCAGCAGCCCCGGCCTTCGGAGCTATGGCTACACCTTC
CDR3: CASSPGLRSYGYTF
J: TRBJ1-2
size: few
V: TRBV14
D: -

DNA: TGCAGTGCTAGAGTCCAGGGCGGGCAGTACTTC
CDR3: CSARVQGGQYF
J: TRBJ2-7
size: many
V: TRBV20-1
D: -

DNA: TGTGCCAGCAGTCTTGCAAAAAGGGGCCTTGAGCAGTTCTTC
CDR3: CASSLAKRGLEQFF
J: TRBJ2-1
size: -
V: TRBV12-3/TRBV12-4
D: -

DNA: TGTGCCAGCAGTACACAGGGCCCACGCTCCTACAATGAGCAGTTCTTC
CDR3: CASSTQGPRSYNEQFF
J: TRBJ2-1
size: -
V: TRBV12-3/TRBV12-4
D: -

DNA: TGCGCCAGCAGCCCGCGGGACAGGAGAGGCAACGAGCAGTACTTC
CDR3: CASSPRDRRGNEQYF
J: TRBJ2-7
size: few
V: TRBV5-1
D: TRBD1

DNA: TGTGCCAGCAGCTTACTCAATCAGCCCCAGCATTTT
CDR3: CASSLLNQPQHF
J: TRBJ1-5
size: -
V: TRBV7-2
D: -